The 27 T cell receptor beta chains below were found in one sample sequenced in a study of blood T cell repertoires in COVID-19. Assay: immunoSEQ multiplex PCR; the TCRdb copy retains only in-frame clones and omits some. The sample includes about 170,000 clones, 85% of them seen just once. The sequencing input was peripheral blood. The receptor set was obtained from a human donor with acute or convalescent COVID-19. The donor label of this sample is uncertain.

This clone has a handful of counts. The V call is TRBV5-1, the J call TRBJ2-7; the match to TRBD2 covers 7 bases. The germline V gene encodes CDR1 SGHRS and CDR2 YFSETQ. J was trimmed by 6 bases and V by 4 bases; bases with no gene match: 13. There are 15 residues in the CDR3. The chain's CDR3 is CASSREASRALEQYF. The CDR3 nucleotides are TGCGCCAGCAGCCGGGAGGCGTCTAGAGCTCTCGAGCAGTACTTC.

The chain's CDR3 is CASSPGQAGVSAYNEQFF. The CDR3 DNA sequence: TGTGCCAGCAGCCCCGGACAGGCAGGGGTATCGGCCTACAATGAGCAGTTCTTC. The gene calls are TRBV7-8 and TRBJ2-1, with TRBD1 identical over 7 bases. V lost 5 bases to trimming and J lost 2 bases; unmatched junction nucleotides: 15. CDR3 size: 18 residues. Germline lookup yields CDR1 SGHVS and CDR2 FQNEAQ.

This clone appeared a single time. This chain links TRBV7-2 with TRBJ2-5; weak D call: TRBD2 (5 bases). The CDR3 spans 14 residues. Trimming left V 5 bases short and J 5 bases short, with 15 bases between. The V gene's germline CDR1 is SGHTA and CDR2 FQGNSA. CDR3 amino acids: CASSTPRGSETQYF. In DNA, the CDR3 is TGTGCCAGCAGCACCCCACGGGGATCCGAGACCCAGTACTTC.

V usage is TRBV4-2 and J usage is TRBJ1-1; possible D gene TRBD1, 5 bases. The V end was cut by 6 bases, the J end by 2 bases, with 22 bases between. Germline V lookup: CDR1 LGHNA, CDR2 YNFKEQ. CDR3 length equals 17 residues. The CDR3: CASRITGLTNDNTEAFF. The CDR3 coding sequence is TGTGCCAGCAGAATTACGGGACTTACGAATGACAACACTGAAGCTTTCTTT.

Written as DNA, the CDR3 is TGTGCCAGCAGCTTAGATACAGCTTTCACAGATACGCAGTATTTT. Translated, it gives CASSLDTAFTDTQYF. The chain uses TRBV11-2 and TRBJ2-3; no reliable D call. The CDR3 has 15 amino acids. Trimming cost V 0 bases and J 2 bases, with 9 bases left between them. Germline-derived CDR1 and CDR2 are SGHAT and FQNNGV.

The chain couples TRBV4-1 to TRBJ2-7; the D gene is possibly TRBD1 (6 bases). V was cut by 1 base and J by 1 base, with 14 bases left in between. The CDR3 totals 16 residues. Germline V gene lookup returns CDR1 MGHRA and CDR2 YSYEKL. CDR3 amino acids: CASSQVPGTPSYEQYF. The CDR3, as DNA: TGCGCCAGCAGCCAAGTCCCCGGGACACCGTCCTACGAGCAGTACTTC.

This chain connects TRBV6-4 to TRBJ2-2; 8 positions match TRBD2. The CDR3 totals 16 residues. Per germline, CDR1 MRHNA and CDR2 SNTAGT. Unmatched junction bases numbered 8, after V lost 2 bases and J lost 6 bases. CDR3 in DNA: TGTGCCAGCAGTGACCAGCCAGCGGGGGAGGCCGGGGAGCTGTTTTTT. It is translated as CASSDQPAGEAGELFF.

The rearrangement links TRBV2 to TRBJ2-7, with D possibly TRBD1 on 6 matching bases. The CDR3 length is 11 residues. V dropped 10 bases and J dropped 3 bases, with 10 bases sitting between them. Germline CDR1 SNHLY, CDR2 FYNNEI. The chain's CDR3 is CATGQFYEQYF. The DNA for the CDR3 is TGTGCCACCGGACAGTTCTACGAGCAGTACTTC.

The chain is built from TRBV11-3 and TRBJ1-4, with 12 bases aligning to TRBD1. Germline loops: CDR1 SGHNT, CDR2 YENEEA. The CDR3 extends over 17 amino acids. The J segment lost 3 bases and the V segment lost 3 bases, leaving 5 bases of the junction unmatched. The CDR3 spells CASSFRDRGPANEKLFF. CDR3 sequence (DNA): TGTGCCAGCAGCTTTAGGGACAGGGGGCCGGCTAATGAAAAACTGTTTTTT.

Here the CDR3 reads CASSLGGAPRGRFTGELFF. CDR3 in DNA: TGTGCCAGCAGCTTAGGGGGCGCTCCCAGGGGGCGTTTCACCGGGGAGCTGTTTTTT. This chain links TRBV7-9 with TRBJ2-2; 8 nucleotides align to TRBD1. The germline V gene encodes CDR1 SEHNR and CDR2 FQNEAQ (reference sequence). V lost 1 base, J lost 4 bases, and 14 bases stayed unmatched. The CDR3 totals 19 residues.

The V call is TRBV5-1, the J call TRBJ2-2; a weak D match, TRBD2 (5 bases). V was shortened by 4 bases and J by 4 bases, with 11 bases between the two germline ends. Per the germline V gene, CDR1 is SGHRS and CDR2 is YFSETQ. CDR3 length: 14 amino acids. CDR3 residues: CASSPVEGTGELFF. The CDR3 region has the DNA TGCGCCAGCAGCCCCGTCGAGGGCACCGGGGAGCTGTTTTTT.

The rearrangement links TRBV10-3 to TRBJ1-3; tentative D call: TRBD1 (6 bases). The CDR3 is made up of 15 amino acids. Germline V gene lookup returns CDR1 ENHRY and CDR2 SYGVKD. The germline V and J ends were trimmed by 6 bases and 2 bases, with 14 bases remaining between them. CDR3 sequence: CAISPLGGTGNTIYF. CDR3 DNA: TGTGCCATCAGCCCCCTAGGGGGTACTGGAAACACCATATATTTT.

This clone has just a few counts. V gene TRBV6-6 combines with J gene TRBJ1-4; no clear D gene. With 7 bases removed from V and 8 bases from J, the gap between germline ends came to 11 bases. This CDR3 region has 12 residues. CDR1 MNHNY and CDR2 SVGAGI come from the germline V gene (reference sequence). This chain's CDR3 is CASTLGQEKLFF. Written as DNA, the CDR3 is TGTGCCAGCACTCTAGGTCAGGAAAAACTGTTTTTT.

This clone was counted many times. The chain employs TRBV30 and TRBJ1-5; D gene unclear. The germline gives CDR1 GTSNPN, CDR2 SVGIG (reference sequence). V shed 3 bases and J shed 1 base, with 4 bases lying between them. There are 12 residues in the CDR3. The CDR3 spells CAWSGSNQPQHF. Written as DNA, the CDR3 is TGTGCCTGGAGCGGGAGCAATCAGCCCCAGCATTTT.

The count of this clone is one. The V and J genes are TRBV30 and TRBJ1-1; no clear D gene. Germline CDR1 reads GTSNPN; CDR2 reads SVGIG (reference sequence). There are 13 residues in the CDR3. Trimming cost V 1 base and J 3 bases, with 9 bases left between them. The chain's CDR3 is CAWSEAGHTEAFF. Written as DNA, the CDR3 is TGTGCCTGGAGTGAGGCAGGCCACACTGAAGCTTTCTTT.

J is TRBJ1-1 and V is TRBV6-5; D is ambiguous. Germline V gene data show CDR1 as MNHEY and CDR2 as SVGAGI. The CDR3 extends over 13 amino acids. With 0 bases removed from V and 5 bases from J, the gap between germline ends came to 7 bases. CDR3 nucleotides: TGTGCCAGCAGTTACTCGGGGAGGACTGAAGCTTTCTTT. This translates into CASSYSGRTEAFF.

The J gene is TRBJ2-7, the V gene TRBV7-2; TRBD2 matches 11 bases. Germline V gene sequence: CDR1 SGHTA, CDR2 FQGNSA. V shed 0 bases and J 2 bases; nucleotides not matched to a gene: 0. The CDR3 contains 15 residues. The CDR3 sequence: CASSLASGGAYEQYF. The CDR3 coding sequence is TGTGCCAGCAGCTTAGCTAGCGGGGGGGCCTACGAGCAGTACTTC.

The chain combines TRBV7-2 with TRBJ1-4, with D possibly matching TRBD1 (6 bases). The CDR3 spans 18 residues. V shed 1 base and J shed 3 bases, with 18 bases lying between them. Germline-derived CDR1 and CDR2 are SGHTA and FQGNSA. The CDR3 is CASSLGEGVKCSNEKLFF. In DNA, the CDR3 is TGTGCCAGCAGCTTAGGTGAGGGGGTAAAGTGCTCTAATGAAAAACTGTTTTTT.

The chain recombines TRBV9 with TRBJ1-1; no definite D call. Between the trimmed V and J ends, which lost 0 bases and 4 bases, there was a span of 7 bases. Per the germline V gene, CDR1 is SGDLS and CDR2 is YYNGEE. CDR3 length equals 13 residues. The CDR3 spells CASSVVSGTEAFF. DNA of the CDR3: TGTGCCAGCAGCGTAGTATCGGGCACTGAAGCTTTCTTT.

This clone was seen a few times. V is TRBV29-1 and J is TRBJ1-2, with TRBD1 matching 7 bases. The CDR3 loop spans 13 amino acids. Germline loops: CDR1 SQVTM, CDR2 ANQGSEA. V trimming: 4 bases; J trimming: 4 bases; junction bases outside the gene matches: 6. Here the CDR3 DNA reads TGCAGCGTTGGAGACAAGGGGGCCTATGGCTACACCTTC. The encoded protein is CSVGDKGAYGYTF.

This rearrangement joins TRBV9 to TRBJ2-1, with 9 positions matching TRBD1. The germline V gene encodes CDR1 SGDLS and CDR2 YYNGEE. This CDR3 comprises 15 residues. The V gene end was trimmed by 0 bases and the J gene end by 7 bases; junction bases not matched to a gene: 5. CDR3 sequence: CASSVATTGGNEQFF. CDR3 bases: TGTGCCAGCAGCGTAGCTACGACAGGGGGTAATGAGCAGTTCTTC.

This sequence joins TRBV28 and TRBJ1-4; D may be TRBD1 (5 bases). V lost 3 bases and J lost 5, with 10 bases in between. This CDR3 contains 14 residues. Germline V gene sequence: CDR1 MDHEN, CDR2 SYDVKM. The chain's CDR3 is CASSFARANEKLFF. DNA for the CDR3: TGTGCCAGCAGTTTCGCCAGGGCAAATGAAAAACTGTTTTTT.

The chain carries TRBV18 and TRBJ1-3, with D possibly TRBD1 on 6 matching bases. Germline CDR1 and CDR2: KGHSH and LQKENI. There are 13 residues in the CDR3. V gave up 2 bases and J gave up 8 bases, with 10 bases separating them. The CDR3 nucleotides are TGTGCCAGCTCACCAGGAGCAGGGGACACCATATATTTT. Its translation is CASSPGAGDTIYF.

V and J are TRBV11-3 and TRBJ2-5; 7 bases fit TRBD1. There are 14 residues in the CDR3. Trimming cost V 5 bases and J 2 bases; bases outside gene matches: 5. Germline V lookup: CDR1 SGHNT, CDR2 YENEEA. The CDR3 region has the DNA TGTGCCAGCAGCCGTAACAGGGGTCAAGAGACCCAGTACTTC. Translation: CASSRNRGQETQYF.

This chain joins TRBV7-2 and TRBJ1-6; TRBD1 might be the D (6 bases). Between the trimmed V and J ends, which lost 6 bases and 9 bases, there was a span of 12 bases. CDR3 size: 13 residues. CDR1 and CDR2 (germline): SGHTA, FQGNSA. Written as DNA, the CDR3 is TGTGCCAGCAGGGGGGAAGGGGGTTCACCCCTCCACTTT. It is translated as CASRGEGGSPLHF.

This clone was seen a handful of times. V usage is TRBV28 and J usage is TRBJ1-2, with 7 bases aligning to TRBD1. CDR1 and CDR2 from the germline V gene are MDHEN and SYDVKM. The CDR3 length is 12 residues. V was clipped by 4 bases and J by 8 bases; unmatched bases: 4. CDR3 in DNA: TGTGCCAGCAGTTCACGACAGGGAGGCTACACCTTC. It translates to CASSSRQGGYTF.

V usage is TRBV28 and J usage is TRBJ1-2; a weak D match, TRBD1 (5 bases). Germline values: CDR1 MDHEN, CDR2 SYDVKM. The CDR3 extends over 13 amino acids. The V end lost 2 bases, the J end lost 4 bases, and 8 bases lay between the germline ends. As DNA, the CDR3 is TGTGCCAGCAGTTTACAACAGGCCTATGGCTACACCTTC. Amino acid sequence: CASSLQQAYGYTF.